The TCR beta chain under discussion was sequenced for a study of T cell clonotyping in hematopoietic cell transplantation. Study-wide context: Cytoreduction preceded collection of pretransplant recipient samples.

As for this clone: The antigen is undetermined.

The CDR3 loop spans 13 amino acids. CDR1 is MNHEY, CDR2 SMNVEV, per germline (reference sequence). V lost 3 bases and J lost 6, with 8 bases in between. The time point denotes: recipient sample about 28 days before transplant, after cytoreduction. The method was immunoSEQ multiplex PCR; TCRdb's version includes in-frame clones alone and lacks a portion of them. The sample lists 75,000 to 95,000 clones, less than 96% occurring once. General study results and limits: Few recipient clonotypes overlapped donors; over 95% were de novo at given depth. Without cell sorting, CD4 versus CD8 contributions remain unresolved.

The V call is TRBV27, the J call TRBJ1-4; maybe TRBD1 (5 bases). This sequence originates from a woman between 50 and 59 years old with acute myeloid leukemia. Some clones in this sample may be carry-over from other donors' samples. The source was peripheral blood mononuclear cells, collected before stem cell transplant. The CDR3: CASSLGPYEKLFF. The CDR3 coding sequence is TGTGCCAGCAGTTTGGGGCCTTATGAAAAACTGTTTTTT.